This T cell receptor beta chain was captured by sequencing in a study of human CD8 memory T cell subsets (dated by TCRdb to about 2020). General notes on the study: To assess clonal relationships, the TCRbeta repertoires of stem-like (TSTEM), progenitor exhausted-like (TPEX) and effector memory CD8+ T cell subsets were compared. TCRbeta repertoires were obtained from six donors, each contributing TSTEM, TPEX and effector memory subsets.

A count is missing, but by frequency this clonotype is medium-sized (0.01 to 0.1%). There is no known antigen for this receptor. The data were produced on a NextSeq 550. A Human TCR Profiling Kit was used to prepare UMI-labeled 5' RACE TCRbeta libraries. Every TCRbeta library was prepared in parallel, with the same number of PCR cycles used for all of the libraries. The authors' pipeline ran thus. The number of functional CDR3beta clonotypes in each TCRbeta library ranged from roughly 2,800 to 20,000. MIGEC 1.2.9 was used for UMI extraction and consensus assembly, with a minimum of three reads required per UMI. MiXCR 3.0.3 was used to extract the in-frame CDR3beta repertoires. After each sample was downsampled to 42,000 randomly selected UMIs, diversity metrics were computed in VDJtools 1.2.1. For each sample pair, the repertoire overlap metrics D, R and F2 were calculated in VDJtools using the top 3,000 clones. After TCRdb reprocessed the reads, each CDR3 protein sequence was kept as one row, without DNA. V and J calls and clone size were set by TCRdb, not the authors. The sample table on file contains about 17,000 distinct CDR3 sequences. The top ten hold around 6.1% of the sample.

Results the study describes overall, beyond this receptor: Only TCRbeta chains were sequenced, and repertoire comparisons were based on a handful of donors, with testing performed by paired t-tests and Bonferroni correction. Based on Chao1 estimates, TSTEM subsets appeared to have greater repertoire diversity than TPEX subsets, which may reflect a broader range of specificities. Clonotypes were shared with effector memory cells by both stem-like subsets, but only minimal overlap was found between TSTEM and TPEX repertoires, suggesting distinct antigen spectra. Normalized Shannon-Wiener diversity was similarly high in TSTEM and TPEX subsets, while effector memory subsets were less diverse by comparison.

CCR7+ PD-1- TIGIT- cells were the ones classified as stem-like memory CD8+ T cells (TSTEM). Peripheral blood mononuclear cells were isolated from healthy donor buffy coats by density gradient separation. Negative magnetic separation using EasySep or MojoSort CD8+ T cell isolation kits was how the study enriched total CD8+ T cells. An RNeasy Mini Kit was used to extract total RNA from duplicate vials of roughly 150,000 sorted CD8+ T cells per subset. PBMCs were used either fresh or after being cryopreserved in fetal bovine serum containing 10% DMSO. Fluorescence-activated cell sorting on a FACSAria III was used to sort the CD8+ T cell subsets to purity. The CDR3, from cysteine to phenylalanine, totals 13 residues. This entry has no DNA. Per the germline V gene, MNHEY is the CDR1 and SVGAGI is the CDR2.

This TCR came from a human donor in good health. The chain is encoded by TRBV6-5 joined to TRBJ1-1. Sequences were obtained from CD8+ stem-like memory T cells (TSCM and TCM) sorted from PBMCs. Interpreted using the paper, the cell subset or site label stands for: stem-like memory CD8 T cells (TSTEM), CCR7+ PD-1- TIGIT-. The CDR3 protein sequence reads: CASRVGRNTEAFF.